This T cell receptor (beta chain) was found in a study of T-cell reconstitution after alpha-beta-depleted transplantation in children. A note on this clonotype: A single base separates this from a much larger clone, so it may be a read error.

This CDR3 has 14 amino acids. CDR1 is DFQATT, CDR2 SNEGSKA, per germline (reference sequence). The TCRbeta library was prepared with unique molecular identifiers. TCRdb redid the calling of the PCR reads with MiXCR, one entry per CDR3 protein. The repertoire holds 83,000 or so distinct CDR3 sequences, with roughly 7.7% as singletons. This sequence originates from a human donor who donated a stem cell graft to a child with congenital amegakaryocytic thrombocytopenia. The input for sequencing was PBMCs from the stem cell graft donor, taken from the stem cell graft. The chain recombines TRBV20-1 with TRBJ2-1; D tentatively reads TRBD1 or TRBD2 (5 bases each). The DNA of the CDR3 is TGCAGTGCAAATCCGGGACCCGGCCACAATGACCAGTTCTTC. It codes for CSANPGPGHNDQFF.